These 21 T cell receptor beta chains share one sample of origin, sequenced in a study of response to subunit inactivated influenza vaccine. MiXCR, applied by TCRdb to the RT-PCR reads, yields one record per CDR3 protein. Of hundreds of thousands of distinct CDR3 sequences in the sample, approximately 10% are singletons; the top ten hold about 10%. Sample: PBMCs from blood, taken on the day of vaccination. These receptors originate from a man between 45 and 60 years old who received an inactivated influenza vaccine.

This clonotype was counted a few times. The chain has TRBV10-3 and TRBJ2-3; a possible D gene is TRBD2 (5 bases). Trimming removed 7 bases from V and 0 bases from J, with 8 bases in between. CDR3 length: 13 residues. Germline values: CDR1 ENHRY, CDR2 SYGVKD. DNA for the CDR3: TGTGCCATCACGGGCGGGAGCACAGATACGCAGTATTTT. The encoded protein is CAITGGSTDTQYF.

The chain carries TRBV15 and TRBJ2-5; no definite D call. With 1 base removed from V and 4 bases from J, the gap between germline ends came to 13 bases. Germline V gives CDR1 LNHNV, CDR2 YYDKDF (reference sequence). The CDR3 totals 15 residues. As DNA, the CDR3 is TGTGCCACCAGCAGAGTAGGTCGACCGGGAGAGACCCAGTACTTC. This gives the protein CATSRVGRPGETQYF.

This clonotype came up a few times. One end of the junction varies from germline; a read error may be responsible. The rearrangement links TRBV12-3 or TRBV12-4 to TRBJ2-1, with 9 positions matching TRBD2. This CDR3 spans 13 amino acids. The CDR3 DNA reads as TGTGCCAGCAGGTTAGGGCGGGAGGGCCGGCAGTTCTTC. Protein: CASRLGREGRQFF.

This clonotype has a handful of counts. The chain joins TRBV7-9 to TRBJ1-2; 7 bases are shared with TRBD1. V was pared by 5 bases and J by 5 bases, with 11 bases of the junction left unmatched. The CDR3 loop spans 15 amino acids. CDR1 is SEHNR, CDR2 FQNEAQ, per germline (reference sequence). The CDR3 nucleotides read TGTGCCAGCAGCCCGACACGGGCAGGGGGTTATGGCTACACCTTC. Residues: CASSPTRAGGYGYTF.

This clonotype was found a few times. The rearrangement uses TRBV5-1 and TRBJ1-1; no reliable D call. CDR1 is SGHRS, CDR2 YFSETQ, per germline. The CDR3 runs to 14 residues. Trimming shortened V by 4 bases and J by 2 bases, and 12 bases separated the two germline ends. The CDR3 protein is CASSPVGVNTEAFF. The CDR3 nucleotides are TGCGCCAGCAGCCCGGTTGGGGTCAACACTGAAGCTTTCTTT.

The CDR3 DNA follows: TGTGCCAGCAGGGGGACAGGGGGCGGTGAGCAGTTCTTC. Encoded protein: CASRGTGGGEQFF. The chain employs TRBV2 and TRBJ2-1; TRBD1 aligns across 12 bases. Trimming removed 6 bases from V and 9 bases from J; junction bases left unmatched: 3. This CDR3 has 13 residues. Germline V lookup: CDR1 SNHLY, CDR2 FYNNEI.

This clonotype has more than one count but fewer than ten. The chain recombines TRBV5-1 with TRBJ2-1, with TRBD2 matching over 9 bases. V was pared by 1 base and J by 14 bases, with 7 bases of the junction left unmatched. This CDR3 comprises 13 residues. Germline CDR1 and CDR2: SGHRS and YFSETQ. CDR3 amino acids: CASSLYSGGKEFF. The CDR3 region has the DNA TGCGCCAGCAGCTTGTACAGCGGGGGGAAGGAGTTCTTC.

The chain is built from TRBV5-1 and TRBJ2-7; 7 bases agree with TRBD1. The length of the CDR3 is 14 residues. V lost 5 bases and J lost 4; bases outside the gene matches: 9. Germline V gives CDR1 SGHRS, CDR2 YFSETQ. Here the CDR3 reads CASRPGQLVYEQYF. The CDR3 nucleotides read TGCGCCAGCAGGCCGGGACAGCTAGTTTACGAGCAGTACTTC. The whole variable domain, filled in from reference TRBV5-1 and TRBJ2-7, reads KAGVTQTPRYLIKTRGQQVTLSCSPISGHRSVSWYQQTPGQGLQFLFEYFSETQRNKGNFPGRFSGRQFSNSRSEMNVSTLELGDSALYLCASRPGQLVYEQYFGPGTRLTVT.

This clonotype turned up a few times. This chain connects TRBV29-1 to TRBJ2-3; no clear D gene. This CDR3 is 13 amino acids long. The V end lost 5 bases, the J end lost 1 base, and 10 bases lay between the germline ends. Germline V CDR1 and CDR2: SQVTM, ANQGSEA. The CDR3 DNA sequence: TGCAGCGTTCCGTGGGTGGGCACAGATACGCAGTATTTT. The encoded protein is CSVPWVGTDTQYF.

The CDR3 sequence is CATSRILAGGEQYF. CDR3 nucleotides: TGTGCCACCAGCAGGATTTTAGCGGGAGGCGAGCAGTACTTC. The chain recombines TRBV15 with TRBJ2-7; 10 bases align to TRBD2. The CDR3 loop spans 14 amino acids. V shed 3 bases, J shed 6 bases, and the junction held 5 bases outside the gene matches. Germline V gene data show CDR1 as LNHNV and CDR2 as YYDKDF (reference sequence).

This clonotype was counted only a few times. The chain couples TRBV2 to TRBJ1-3, with TRBD1 matching over 7 bases. Germline trimming cut 6 bases from V and 3 bases from J; bases unmatched to any gene: 5. CDR3 length: 14 residues. Looked up from germline, CDR1 is SNHLY and CDR2 is FYNNEI. The DNA of the CDR3 is TGTGCCAGCAGAGACAGGGTTGGTGGAAACACCATATATTTT. Translated: CASRDRVGGNTIYF.

The genes are TRBV29-1 and TRBJ2-3, with D possibly being TRBD1 (6 bases). CDR1 and CDR2 (germline): SQVTM, ANQGSEA. The CDR3 length is 13 residues. V shed 6 bases and J shed 0 bases, with 10 bases lying between them. The CDR3 sequence: CSVKGVSTDTQYF. CDR3 DNA sequence: TGCAGCGTCAAGGGGGTTAGCACAGATACGCAGTATTTT.

This clonotype was picked up a small number of times. The genes are TRBV20-1 and TRBJ2-1; 7 bases align to TRBD1. Unmatched junction bases numbered 5, after V lost 6 bases and J lost 6 bases. Looked up from germline, CDR1 is DFQATT and CDR2 is SNEGSKA (reference sequence). CDR3 length: 12 residues. For the CDR3, the DNA is TGCAGTGCAAGACAGGGTACCAATGAGCAGTTCTTC. As protein: CSARQGTNEQFF.

The chain recombines TRBV10-3 with TRBJ2-1, with D perhaps matching TRBD1 (5 bases). Trimming removed 8 bases from V and 1 base from J, with 18 bases in between. From germline, CDR1 is ENHRY and CDR2 SYGVKD. The CDR3 loop spans 16 amino acids. The CDR3 nucleotides read TGTGCCATCCGTAAAGAAGGACAAGGGTCCTACAATGAGCAGTTCTTC. Encoded protein: CAIRKEGQGSYNEQFF.

The table lists this clonotype with many counts. The chain recombines TRBV7-8 with TRBJ2-1; 11 nucleotides match TRBD1. This CDR3 region has 16 residues. Germline V gene lookup returns CDR1 SGHVS and CDR2 FQNEAQ. J was trimmed by 7 bases and V by 3 bases; bases with no gene match: 8. CDR3 in DNA: TGTGCCAGCAGCTTCTCCCGGGACAGGGGGGGTAATGAGCAGTTCTTC. Protein: CASSFSRDRGGNEQFF. Full variable domain (remainder filled in from reference TRBV7-8 and TRBJ2-1): GAGVSQSPRYKVAKRGQDVALRCDPISGHVSLFWYQQALGQGPEFLTYFQNEAQLDKSGLPSDRFFAERPEGSVSTLKIQRTQQEDSAVYLCASSFSRDRGGNEQFFGPGTRLTVL.

The chain recombines TRBV9 with TRBJ2-7; a weak D match, TRBD1 (5 bases). This CDR3 has 14 amino acids. Germline V gives CDR1 SGDLS, CDR2 YYNGEE. V gave up 0 bases and J gave up 2 bases, with 9 bases separating them. In DNA form, the CDR3 reads TGTGCCAGCAGCGTAGCGACAGATACCTACGAGCAGTACTTC. It translates to CASSVATDTYEQYF.

V gene TRBV30 combines with J gene TRBJ1-1, with D possibly TRBD1 on 6 matching bases. The germline V gene encodes CDR1 GTSNPN and CDR2 SVGIG (reference sequence). The CDR3 sequence is 14 residues long. The V end lost 3 bases, the J end lost 4 bases, and 15 bases lay between the germline ends. CDR3 amino acids: CAWRGGGRGTEAFF. The DNA for the CDR3 is TGTGCCTGGAGGGGAGGGGGGCGCGGCACTGAAGCTTTCTTT.

There are a few counts of this clonotype. The gene calls are TRBV12-3 or TRBV12-4 and TRBJ1-5; no firm D call. CDR3 length: 14 residues. V lost 7 bases and J lost 0, with 10 bases in between. The CDR3 nucleotides are TGTGCCAGCACCACCACGGGTAGCAATCAGCCCCAGCATTTT. Protein: CASTTTGSNQPQHF.

The V and J genes are TRBV6-1 and TRBJ2-1; 9 bases map to TRBD1. The V gene end was trimmed by 6 bases and the J gene end by 7 bases; junction bases not matched to a gene: 10. Germline V lookup: CDR1 MNHNS, CDR2 SASEGT. CDR3 size: 15 residues. The CDR3 coding sequence is TGTGCCAGCAGGGTACAGGGGGCGAGGGGGAATGAGCAGTTCTTC. Translated: CASRVQGARGNEQFF.

The chain uses TRBV7-6 and TRBJ2-3; D unclear. Germline lookup yields CDR1 SGHVS and CDR2 FNYEAQ. The CDR3 is made up of 15 amino acids. V was cut by 2 bases and J by 2 bases, with 11 bases left in between. CDR3 residues: CASSLNPKNTDTQYF. The CDR3 DNA reads as TGTGCCAGCAGCTTAAATCCTAAAAACACAGATACGCAGTATTTT.

The chain uses TRBV20-1 and TRBJ2-7; TRBD2 agrees at 8 bases. CDR1 is DFQATT, CDR2 SNEGSKA, per germline (reference sequence). The V and J ends lost 6 bases and 0 bases, in that order; junction bases with no gene match: 10. This CDR3 comprises 15 residues. In nucleotides, the CDR3 is TGCAGTGCCAGTCCTCGGACTAGCATCTCCTACGAGCAGTACTTC. Protein: CSASPRTSISYEQYF.